This T cell receptor beta chain was profiled in a study of blood T cell repertoires in COVID-19. The table lists this clone with a few counts. Measured with immunoSEQ multiplex PCR; TCRdb has only the in-frame clones, and not every one. The sample carries over 100,000 clones, approximately 80% recorded once. Per germline, CDR1 SNHLY and CDR2 FYNNEI. Trimming removed 7 bases from V and 1 base from J, with 13 bases in between. The CDR3 runs 14 residues. Sequences were obtained from peripheral blood. The TCR was taken from a woman aged 65 to 85 with acute or convalescent COVID-19. The V and J genes are TRBV2 and TRBJ1-1, with a weak D call TRBD1 (5 bases). CDR3 residues: CASILLTENTEAFF. Here the CDR3 DNA reads TGTGCCAGCATCCTTCTGACAGAGAACACTGAAGCTTTCTTT.